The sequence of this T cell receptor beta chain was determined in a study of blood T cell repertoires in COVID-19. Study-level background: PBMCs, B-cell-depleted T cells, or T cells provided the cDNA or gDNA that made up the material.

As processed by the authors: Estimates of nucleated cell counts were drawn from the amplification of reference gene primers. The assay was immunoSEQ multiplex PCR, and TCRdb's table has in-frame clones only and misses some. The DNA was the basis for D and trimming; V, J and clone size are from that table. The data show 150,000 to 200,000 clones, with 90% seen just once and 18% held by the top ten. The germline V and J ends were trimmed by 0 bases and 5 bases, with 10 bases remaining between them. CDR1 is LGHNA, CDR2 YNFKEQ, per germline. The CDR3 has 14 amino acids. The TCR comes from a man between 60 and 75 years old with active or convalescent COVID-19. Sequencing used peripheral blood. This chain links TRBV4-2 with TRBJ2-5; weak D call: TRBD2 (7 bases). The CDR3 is CASSQDRGGETQYF. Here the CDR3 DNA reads TGTGCCAGCAGCCAAGATAGGGGGGGGGAGACCCAGTACTTC.